These 4 T cell receptor beta chains share one sample of origin, sequenced in a study of T cell responses to AZD1222 COVID-19 vaccine. TCRdb's copy holds only in-frame clones and misses some; the assay was immunoSEQ multiplex PCR. The sample holds about 120,000 clones, about 90% seen once. The specimen comprised peripheral blood, sampled on day 0 of AZD1222 vaccination. Receptor source: an adult in good health.

V usage is TRBV7-8 and J usage is TRBJ1-2; the D is unclear. The V and J ends lost 5 bases and 1 base respectively, with 23 bases between them. CDR1 is SGHVS and CDR2 is FQNEAQ in the germline V gene. This CDR3 region has 18 residues. The CDR3 DNA is TGTGCCAGCAGCCCATTAAGGGTTGGGGTCTCAATTAACTATGGCTACACCTTC. It codes for CASSPLRVGVSINYGYTF.

The genes are TRBV9 and TRBJ1-3; D unclear. The CDR3 is 17 residues long. CDR1 SGDLS and CDR2 YYNGEE come from the germline V gene. Trimming took 4 bases from V and 0 from J, leaving 17 bases between them. The CDR3 DNA follows: TGTGCCAGCAGCTATTCCCAAGGAGGCCTCTCTGGAAACACCATATATTTT. This codes for CASSYSQGGLSGNTIYF. Complete variable domain (other parts from reference TRBV9 and TRBJ1-3): DSGVTQTPKHLITATGQRVTLRCSPRSGDLSVYWYQQSLDQGLQFLIQYYNGEERAKGNILERFSAQQFPDLHSELNLSSLELGDSALYFCASSYSQGGLSGNTIYFGEGSWLTVV.

This clone appeared a single time. The chain recombines TRBV10-3 with TRBJ1-3, with a weak D call TRBD1 (5 bases). With 6 bases removed from V and 4 bases from J, the gap between germline ends came to 13 bases. The CDR3 length is 14 residues. In germline, CDR1 is ENHRY, CDR2 SYGVKD. The CDR3 DNA sequence: TGTGCCATCAGAGGGGACGCGGGAGGAAACACCATATATTTT. Its protein is CAIRGDAGGNTIYF.

The CDR3 nucleotides read TGTGCCAGCAGCCAACCATCGGCGCTAGGCTACACCTTC. It encodes CASSQPSALGYTF. V is TRBV3-1 (or the pseudogene TRBV3-2) and J is TRBJ1-2; unclear D gene. Looked up from germline, CDR1 is LGHDT and CDR2 is YNNKEL (reference sequence). V lost 2 bases, J lost 8 bases, and 12 bases lay in between. The CDR3 runs to 13 residues.